These 18 T cell receptor beta chains originate from one sample sequenced in a study of blood T cell repertoires in COVID-19. Data came from immunoSEQ multiplex PCR; TCRdb stores just in-frame clones and leaves some out. The data show about 59,000 clones, with around 92% seen just once and 6.5% to 9.5% held by the top ten. The sample consisted of peripheral blood. All receptors derive from a human donor in a cohort sampled during active COVID-19.

This chain links TRBV19 with TRBJ2-5; TRBD1 aligns across 10 bases. Germline CDR1 and CDR2: LNHDA and SQIVND (reference sequence). Losses at the gene ends were 6 bases for V and 4 bases for J; bases not matched to a gene: 2. There are 13 residues in the CDR3. The CDR3 reads CASSDRGRETQYF. The CDR3 DNA reads TGTGCCAGTAGCGACAGGGGGCGAGAGACCCAGTACTTC.

The V call is TRBV3-1 (or the pseudogene TRBV3-2), the J call TRBJ1-1; D gene unclear. The germline CDR1 and CDR2 sequences are LGHDT and YNNKEL (reference sequence). The CDR3 loop spans 15 amino acids. The V end lost 0 bases, the J end lost 1 base, and 9 bases lay between the germline ends. The CDR3 DNA sequence: TGTGCCAGCAGCCAAGAGGCGGTAGGGAACACTGAAGCTTTCTTT. Its protein is CASSQEAVGNTEAFF.

The chain uses TRBV7-2 and TRBJ1-1; 7 bases fit TRBD1. Germline-derived CDR1 and CDR2 are SGHTA and FQGNSA. This CDR3 is built from 18 residues. The V and J ends lost 1 base and 10 bases, in that order; junction bases with no gene match: 21. CDR3 sequence (DNA): TGTGCCAGCAGCTTAGGTTTGGGCGGACAGGTATCCACTAGTAGAGCTTTCTTT. Protein: CASSLGLGGQVSTSRAFF. The full variable domain, in which reference TRBV7-2 and TRBJ1-1 provide the parts outside the CDR3, is GAGVSQSPSNKVTEKGKDVELRCDPISGHTALYWYRQSLGQGLEFLIYFQGNSAPDKSGLPSDRFSAERTGGSVSTLTIQRTQQEDSAVYLCASSLGLGGQVSTSRAFFGQGTRLTVV.

The chain couples TRBV6-6 to TRBJ1-5; no definite D call. This CDR3 region has 14 residues. Trimming took off 6 bases at V and 5 bases at J, with 14 bases between the two ends. The germline gives CDR1 MNHNY, CDR2 SVGAGI (reference sequence). In nucleotides, the CDR3 is TGTGCCAGCAGACACCCGGGTAAATATCAGCCCCAGCATTTT. Encoded protein: CASRHPGKYQPQHF.

The rearrangement joins TRBV5-1 to TRBJ2-5, with 9 positions matching TRBD1. The CDR3 consists of 15 residues. V was clipped by 3 bases and J by 5 bases; unmatched bases: 8. The germline CDR1 and CDR2 sequences are SGHRS and YFSETQ. The CDR3 DNA sequence: TGCGCCAGCAGCTCGACAGGGGGAGATTGGGAGACCCAGTACTTC. It codes for CASSSTGGDWETQYF.

V and J are TRBV11-2 and TRBJ1-1, with D uncertain. This CDR3 has 14 residues. Germline V CDR1 and CDR2: SGHAT, FQNNGV. V lost 0 bases, J lost 4 bases, and 9 bases lay in between. The CDR3 sequence: CASSLDLGFTEAFF. CDR3 coding DNA: TGTGCCAGCAGCTTAGATCTAGGATTCACTGAAGCTTTCTTT.

The chain couples TRBV7-9 to TRBJ2-3, with 11 bases matching TRBD2. V was clipped by 5 bases and J by 0 bases; unmatched bases: 7. The CDR3 has 17 residues. Germline V gene sequence: CDR1 SEHNR, CDR2 FQNEAQ (reference sequence). The CDR3 coding sequence is TGTGCCAGCAGCCCCCGCCGACTAGCGGGGAGCACAGATACGCAGTATTTT. Translated: CASSPRRLAGSTDTQYF.

This clone was detected only once. The chain joins TRBV5-1 to TRBJ1-1, with D unresolved. This CDR3 has 13 amino acids. Germline lookup yields CDR1 SGHRS and CDR2 YFSETQ. V shed 6 bases and J shed 1 base, with 10 bases lying between them. CDR3 protein: CASTSPGNTEAFF. CDR3 in DNA: TGCGCCAGCACCTCACCGGGGAACACTGAAGCTTTCTTT.

The rearrangement joins TRBV29-1 to TRBJ2-7, with 12 bases fitting TRBD1. V dropped 7 bases and J dropped 5; count of bases not matched to a gene: 9. From germline, CDR1 is SQVTM and CDR2 ANQGSEA. CDR3 size: 14 residues. The CDR3, as DNA: TGCAGCGCCCGAACCGGGACAGGGGGCCACGAGCAGTACTTC. Translation gives CSARTGTGGHEQYF.

The CDR3 DNA is TGTGCCAGCAGTGAAGGCCCCAGGGCCCAAGAGACCCAGTACTTC. Translated, it gives CASSEGPRAQETQYF. The gene calls are TRBV6-1 and TRBJ2-5; possibly TRBD1 for D (5 bases). The V gene lost 1 base and the J gene lost 1 base, with 10 bases spanning the gap. Germline V gene data show CDR1 as MNHNS and CDR2 as SASEGT. The CDR3 contains 15 residues.

V and J are TRBV14 and TRBJ1-6; 7 bases align to TRBD1. Trimming removed 2 bases from V and 7 bases from J; junction bases left unmatched: 8. Germline V gene sequence: CDR1 SGHDN, CDR2 FVKESK. The CDR3 is 16 residues long. The CDR3 nucleotides read TGTGCCAGCAGCCAATTGGGTAGGGACAGAAATTCACCCCTCCACTTT. Translating gives CASSQLGRDRNSPLHF. The whole variable domain, filled in from reference TRBV14 and TRBJ1-6, reads EAGVTQFPSHSVIEKGQTVTLRCDPISGHDNLYWYRRVMGKEIKFLLHFVKESKQDESGMPNNRFLAERTGGTYSTLKVQPAELEDSGVYFCASSQLGRDRNSPLHFGNGTRLTVT.

V is TRBV5-1 and J is TRBJ1-1; 8 positions agree with TRBD1. The V and J ends lost 3 bases and 4 bases, in that order; junction bases with no gene match: 5. Germline-derived CDR1 and CDR2 are SGHRS and YFSETQ. This CDR3 is 14 amino acids long. The CDR3 DNA is TGCGCCAGCAGCTCCTTGACAGGGGCCACTGAAGCTTTCTTT. Translation: CASSSLTGATEAFF.

This chain connects TRBV19 to TRBJ2-7; 8 bases align to TRBD1. Germline V gene data show CDR1 as LNHDA and CDR2 as SQIVND (reference sequence). This CDR3 is 14 amino acids long. V was pared by 7 bases and J by 2 bases, with 7 bases of the junction left unmatched. The CDR3 DNA follows: TGTGCCAGTACTGTAGGGACAGGTGCCTACGAGCAGTACTTC. This sequence encodes CASTVGTGAYEQYF.

This clone has a single count. V gene TRBV15 combines with J gene TRBJ1-4, with D uncertain. With 4 bases removed from V and 0 bases from J, the gap between germline ends came to 15 bases. Per the germline V gene, CDR1 is LNHNV and CDR2 is YYDKDF (reference sequence). This CDR3 contains 17 residues. CDR3 DNA sequence: TGTGCCACCAGCACCCCTACCGGGCGGGCAACTAATGAAAAACTGTTTTTT. Its translation is CATSTPTGRATNEKLFF.

J is TRBJ1-5 and V is TRBV7-6, with D possibly matching TRBD1 (5 bases). The CDR3 covers 16 residues. Trimming left V 5 bases short and J 1 base short, with 15 bases between. CDR1 and CDR2 from the germline V gene are SGHVS and FNYEAQ. CDR3 region: CASSPGTPGSNQPQHF. Here the CDR3 DNA reads TGTGCCAGCAGCCCCGGGACTCCGGGGAGCAATCAGCCCCAGCATTTT.

The rearrangement links TRBV21-1 to TRBJ1-1. TRBV21-1 is flagged as a pseudogene. This CDR3 spans 17 amino acids. In nucleotides, the CDR3 is TGTGCCAGCAGCAAGCCTCCGGGACTGCCACCGAACACTGAAGCTTTCTTT. Amino acid sequence: CASSKPPGLPPNTEAFF.

This chain uses TRBV7-9 with TRBJ1-2; a weak D match, TRBD1 (5 bases). This CDR3 is built from 15 residues. Germline V gene lookup returns CDR1 SEHNR and CDR2 FQNEAQ (reference sequence). V lost 1 base and J 4 bases, leaving 13 bases between the germline ends. In nucleotides, the CDR3 is TGTGCCAGCAGCTTAGTGGGGGGAGCCGGCTATGGCTACACCTTC. Its translation: CASSLVGGAGYGYTF.

This sequence joins TRBV6-1 and TRBJ2-3; D is possibly TRBD2 (6 bases). V was cut by 2 bases and J by 4 bases, with 16 bases left in between. Looked up from germline, CDR1 is MNHNS and CDR2 is SASEGT. The CDR3 contains 16 residues. CDR3 DNA sequence: TGTGCCAGCAGTGAACCCCCCCGCGGAGGGGCAGATACGCAGTATTTT. This encodes CASSEPPRGGADTQYF.